The 26 T cell receptor beta chains below all came from one sample that was sequenced in a study of blood T cell repertoires in COVID-19. Clones were sequenced by immunoSEQ multiplex PCR, and TCRdb holds only the in-frame ones, with some missing. This table holds over 200,000 clones, around nine tenths found once. Sequencing input: peripheral blood. The receptor source for this set is a woman aged 55-69 years with acute or convalescent COVID-19.

The rearrangement joins TRBV9 to TRBJ2-1, with 9 bases identical to TRBD1. Trimming took 4 bases from V and 9 from J; bases not matched to a gene: 14. Germline CDR1 is SGDLS and CDR2 is YYNGEE. There are 16 residues in the CDR3. The CDR3 sequence is CASSTPGTGREGEQFF. The DNA for the CDR3 is TGTGCCAGCAGCACTCCCGGGACAGGGAGGGAGGGTGAGCAGTTCTTC.

The chain joins TRBV28 to TRBJ1-2, with D tentatively TRBD1 (6 bases). This CDR3 spans 13 amino acids. With 2 bases removed from V and 7 bases from J, the gap between germline ends came to 11 bases. Germline V gene data show CDR1 as MDHEN and CDR2 as SYDVKM. The CDR3 protein is CASSLQGSGGYTF. CDR3 DNA: TGTGCCAGCAGTTTACAGGGGTCGGGTGGCTACACCTTC.

In this sample, this clone turned up once. CDR3 in DNA: TGTGCCAGCAGCCTCGCCGGGACAGGGTACAATGAGCAGTTCTTC. This encodes CASSLAGTGYNEQFF. This chain links TRBV5-4 with TRBJ2-1; 9 positions agree with TRBD1. The V segment lost 4 bases and the J segment 4 bases; nucleotides outside the gene matches: 6. The germline gives CDR1 SGHNT, CDR2 YYREEE (reference sequence). This CDR3 is 15 amino acids long.

This chain joins TRBV20-1 and TRBJ2-7, with D possibly matching TRBD2 (5 bases). V was cut by 3 bases and J by 3 bases, with 15 bases left in between. CDR1 is DFQATT, CDR2 SNEGSKA, per germline (reference sequence). This CDR3 is built from 14 residues. This chain's CDR3 is CSASSGNLGYEQYF. The CDR3 DNA reads TGCAGTGCTAGTTCCGGGAATCTTGGCTACGAGCAGTACTTC.

The chain links TRBV10-1 to TRBJ2-7; D unresolved. The CDR3 is made up of 14 amino acids. V was trimmed by 4 bases and J by 6 bases, leaving 16 bases between them. The germline V gene has CDR1 WNHNN and CDR2 SYGVQD (reference sequence). CDR3 loop: CASSAFRSASEQYF. The DNA for the CDR3 is TGCGCCAGCAGTGCCTTCCGGAGTGCGAGCGAGCAGTACTTC.

The chain links TRBV7-9 to TRBJ2-2; 12 bases match TRBD2. This CDR3 region has 17 residues. CDR1 is SEHNR, CDR2 FQNEAQ, per germline (reference sequence). The trim removed 5 bases at V and 4 bases at J, leaving 8 bases unmatched. The CDR3 sequence: CASSRPTLAGGTGELFF. CDR3 nucleotide sequence: TGTGCCAGCAGCCGGCCCACACTAGCGGGAGGCACCGGGGAGCTGTTTTTT.

The rearrangement links TRBV5-1 to TRBJ1-2; D ambiguous. CDR3 length: 14 amino acids. V was shortened by 1 base and J by 8 bases, with 15 bases between the two germline ends. CDR1 and CDR2 (germline): SGHRS, YFSETQ. The CDR3 spells CASSLTRDPNGYTF. DNA for the CDR3: TGCGCCAGCAGCTTGACCCGAGATCCCAACGGCTACACCTTC.

J is TRBJ1-4 and V is TRBV6-5, with D hard to call. CDR3 length equals 13 residues. The germline V and J ends were trimmed by 7 bases and 4 bases, with 10 bases remaining between them. Germline loops: CDR1 MNHEY, CDR2 SVGAGI. The CDR3 DNA follows: TGTGCCAGCAAGGGAGGAATTAATGAAAAACTGTTTTTT. It is translated as CASKGGINEKLFF.

J is TRBJ1-6 and V is TRBV10-1; D may be TRBD1 (5 bases). This CDR3 contains 16 residues. Per the germline V gene, CDR1 is WNHNN and CDR2 is SYGVQD (reference sequence). V was shortened by 11 bases and J by 0 bases, with 17 bases between the two germline ends. The CDR3 region is CACPSGGFSYNSPLHF. The CDR3, as DNA: TGCGCCTGCCCTTCGGGGGGATTCTCCTATAATTCACCCCTCCACTTT.

The V and J genes are TRBV27 and TRBJ1-1; TRBD1 is a possible D gene (5 bases). The length of the CDR3 is 14 residues. CDR1 and CDR2 (germline): MNHEY, SMNVEV (reference sequence). The V end was cut by 5 bases, the J end by 5 bases, with 15 bases between. The CDR3 is CASSRRSGETEAFF. In nucleotides, the CDR3 is TGTGCCAGCAGTAGGCGATCGGGGGAGACTGAAGCTTTCTTT.

The chain uses TRBV7-2 and TRBJ1-4, with 10 bases aligning to TRBD1. CDR1 is SGHTA, CDR2 FQGNSA, per germline. J was trimmed by 7 bases and V by 0 bases; bases with no gene match: 8. This CDR3 is built from 17 residues. The CDR3 reads CASSLAEGQGQVEKLFF. DNA of the CDR3: TGTGCCAGCAGCTTAGCTGAGGGACAGGGGCAAGTTGAAAAACTGTTTTTT.

The chain recombines TRBV18 with TRBJ1-5; D is possibly TRBD1 (6 bases). Germline V gene sequence: CDR1 KGHSH, CDR2 LQKENI. V was trimmed by 2 bases and J by 7 bases, leaving 12 bases between them. The CDR3 totals 14 residues. The CDR3 DNA reads TGTGCCAGCTCACCAGTACAGGGAGAACAGCCCCAGCATTTT. Translated: CASSPVQGEQPQHF.

The rearrangement links TRBV19 to TRBJ2-2, with TRBD2 matching 8 bases. The ends lost 6 bases at V and 0 bases at J; junction bases unmatched: 6. Looked up from germline, CDR1 is LNHDA and CDR2 is SQIVND (reference sequence). The CDR3 has 16 amino acids. The CDR3 DNA follows: TGTGCCAGTAGCATACGCGGGGGGACGAACACCGGGGAGCTGTTTTTT. It yields the protein CASSIRGGTNTGELFF.

The chain employs TRBV19 and TRBJ1-4; tentatively, D is TRBD1 (5 bases). CDR1 and CDR2 (germline): LNHDA, SQIVND (reference sequence). The CDR3 extends over 15 amino acids. Trimming took 3 bases from V and 8 from J, leaving 16 bases between them. CDR3 sequence reads: CASSMAGQGLEKLFF. The DNA for the CDR3 is TGTGCCAGTAGTATGGCCGGGCAGGGATTGGAAAAACTGTTTTTT.

This sequence joins TRBV2 and TRBJ2-5; possible D gene TRBD1, 6 bases. V was clipped by 7 bases and J by 7 bases, with 19 bases between them. CDR3 size: 14 residues. In germline, CDR1 is SNHLY, CDR2 FYNNEI. CDR3 amino acids: CASIRDTGFWTQYF. In DNA form, the CDR3 reads TGTGCCAGCATCCGGGACACGGGGTTTTGGACCCAGTACTTC. The full variable domain, with the rest looked up from reference TRBV2 and TRBJ2-5, is EPEVTQTPSHQVTQMGQEVILRCVPISNHLYFYWYRQILGQKVEFLVSFYNNEISEKSEIFDDQFSVERPDGSNFTLKIRSTKLEDSAMYFCASIRDTGFWTQYFGPGTRLLVL.

The chain couples TRBV6-2 or TRBV6-3 to TRBJ2-5; TRBD2 matches at 8 bases. V shed 0 bases and J 4 bases; nucleotides not matched to a gene: 4. CDR1 and CDR2 from the germline V gene are MNHEY and SVGEGT. The CDR3 loop spans 15 amino acids. The CDR3 DNA is TGTGCCAGCAGTTACTCAAGCGGGAGCGGAGAGACCCAGTACTTC. This translates into CASSYSSGSGETQYF.

This chain connects TRBV5-5 to TRBJ2-1; TRBD1 might be the D (5 bases). Germline lookup yields CDR1 SGHKS and CDR2 YYEKEE (reference sequence). Trimming cost V 2 bases and J 0 bases, with 9 bases left between them. The CDR3 covers 15 residues. The CDR3 region is CASSFPRVSYNEQFF. The CDR3 DNA follows: TGTGCCAGCAGCTTCCCCAGGGTCTCCTACAATGAGCAGTTCTTC.

The V and J genes are TRBV6-5 and TRBJ2-1, with TRBD2 identical over 10 bases. The CDR3 covers 16 residues. Per germline, CDR1 MNHEY and CDR2 SVGAGI. The ends lost 0 bases at V and 4 bases at J; junction bases unmatched: 3. The CDR3 bases are TGTGCCAGCAGTTACTCTCCTAGCGGGGGTTACAATGAGCAGTTCTTC. It yields the protein CASSYSPSGGYNEQFF.

The rearrangement uses TRBV5-1 and TRBJ2-2, with D maybe TRBD1 (6 bases). The CDR3 length is 15 residues. With 1 base removed from V and 5 bases from J, the gap between germline ends came to 12 bases. Per the germline V gene, CDR1 is SGHRS and CDR2 is YFSETQ. CDR3 bases: TGCGCCAGCAGCTTGTTGGGACAAAGAACCGGGGAGCTGTTTTTT. This sequence encodes CASSLLGQRTGELFF.

The V and J genes are TRBV6-2 or TRBV6-3 and TRBJ1-6; D is perhaps TRBD1 (6 bases). V gave up 5 bases and J gave up 5 bases, with 10 bases separating them. CDR3 length: 14 residues. Per the germline V gene, CDR1 is MNHEY and CDR2 is SVGEGT. CDR3: CASSRQADNSPLHF. In DNA, the CDR3 is TGTGCCAGCAGTCGACAGGCGGATAATTCACCCCTCCACTTT.

In this sample, this clone turned up once. The chain links TRBV28 to TRBJ2-2; TRBD1 agrees at 8 bases. Trimming cost V 6 bases and J 1 base; bases outside gene matches: 1. From germline, CDR1 is MDHEN and CDR2 SYDVKM. The CDR3 runs 14 residues. CDR3: CASRDRENTGELFF. The CDR3 DNA is TGTGCCAGCAGGGACAGGGAGAACACCGGGGAGCTGTTTTTT.

The count of this clone is one. The sample has other DNA sequences that encode this CDR3 too. The chain is built from TRBV5-1 and TRBJ2-2; 9 bases are a match to TRBD1. The germline gives CDR1 SGHRS, CDR2 YFSETQ. Losses at the gene ends were 0 bases for V and 4 bases for J; bases not matched to a gene: 1. The CDR3 consists of 15 residues. CDR3 nucleotides: TGCGCCAGCAGCTTGGAGGGACAGGGCACCGGGGAGCTGTTTTTT. This encodes CASSLEGQGTGELFF.

The rearrangement uses TRBV15 and TRBJ1-6, with D possibly TRBD1 on 6 matching bases. Germline lookup yields CDR1 LNHNV and CDR2 YYDKDF (reference sequence). This CDR3 region has 15 residues. Deletions cut 3 bases from V and 5 bases from J, with 11 bases between. The CDR3 region is CATSSDRPHNSPLHF. The CDR3 DNA sequence: TGTGCCACCAGCAGCGACAGGCCCCATAATTCACCCCTCCACTTT.

This chain links TRBV6-5 with TRBJ1-5; 9 bases are shared with TRBD1. The CDR3 contains 14 residues. Germline V gene data show CDR1 as MNHEY and CDR2 as SVGAGI. V shed 5 bases and J 7 bases; nucleotides not matched to a gene: 6. The CDR3 protein is CASSTQGARQPQHF. The CDR3 bases are TGTGCCAGCAGTACACAGGGGGCGAGACAGCCCCAGCATTTT.

The rearrangement joins TRBV19 to TRBJ1-4; D uncertain. Deletions cut 4 bases from V and 0 bases from J, with 12 bases between. The CDR3 is 16 residues long. Germline values: CDR1 LNHDA, CDR2 SQIVND (reference sequence). The CDR3 nucleotides read TGTGCCAGTAGTACCCACGCACGGGCAACTAATGAAAAACTGTTTTTT. This encodes CASSTHARATNEKLFF. The full variable domain, completed using reference TRBV19 and TRBJ1-4, is DGGITQSPKYLFRKEGQNVTLSCEQNLNHDAMYWYRQDPGQGLRLIYYSQIVNDFQKGDIAEGYSVSREKKESFPLTVTSAQKNPTAFYLCASSTHARATNEKLFFGSGTQLSVL.

Concerning this clone: Additional DNA sequences in this sample encode the identical CDR3. The chain uses TRBV20-1 and TRBJ2-7, with TRBD1 matching over 7 bases. The CDR3 is made up of 11 amino acids. Germline V gene sequence: CDR1 DFQATT, CDR2 SNEGSKA (reference sequence). With 6 bases clipped from V and 3 bases from J, the junction kept 2 bases outside the gene matches. In nucleotides, the CDR3 is TGCAGTGCCCGGGACAGCTACGAGCAGTACTTC. Residues: CSARDSYEQYF.